This T cell receptor (beta chain) was identified during a study of cytomegalovirus exposure and HLA in healthy donors. Study results and caveats: A missense variant in DCLRE1C was later tied to TCR beta V- and J-gene trimming.

In the PCR, 60 Vbeta and 13 Jbeta primers were used. Produced via immunoSEQ multiplex PCR; TCRdb's table is partial and in-frame only. Of 150,000 to 250,000 clones in the sample, 75% to 85% were seen once. This CDR3 has 16 amino acids. V lost 5 bases, J lost 8 bases, and 21 bases lay in between. Germline CDR1 is SEHNR and CDR2 is FQNEAQ (reference sequence). This clone was observed a few times. Its antigen is not identified. The sequence derives from a woman in her 50s in good health and CMV-seronegative. This chain connects TRBV7-9 to TRBJ1-4; D unresolved. The material sequenced was PBMCs. CDR3 residues: CASSQKRTPTMEKLFF. Written as DNA, the CDR3 is TGTGCCAGCAGCCAGAAGCGGACTCCTACGATGGAAAAACTGTTTTTT.